Shown below are 5 T cell receptor beta chains from a single sample sequenced in a study of CD8+ T cells in alopecia areata. Isolated RNA was reverse transcribed into cDNA used as the sequencing template. Sequenced by immunoSEQ multiplex PCR; TCRdb stores in-frame clones only, minus some. Among around 250,000 clones listed, 65% to 70% were seen once. The source material was CD4+ T cells sorted from blood, sampled at week 0. These receptor sequences come from a human donor with alopecia areata.

CDR3 bases: TGTGCCAGCAGGCTTGGGGGCGGCCCATACCAAGAGACCCAGTACTTC. It codes for CASRLGGGPYQETQYF. The chain joins TRBV7-9 to TRBJ2-5; tentatively, D is TRBD1 (6 bases). Germline loops: CDR1 SEHNR, CDR2 FQNEAQ (reference sequence). CDR3 length: 16 amino acids. Trimming removed 6 bases from V and 0 bases from J, with 17 bases in between.

This chain links TRBV5-1 with TRBJ2-5, with 7 bases aligning to TRBD1. Trimming removed 4 bases from V and 5 bases from J; junction bases left unmatched: 5. The CDR3 runs 13 residues. The V gene's germline CDR1 is SGHRS and CDR2 YFSETQ. The CDR3 sequence is CASSTGQWETQYF. CDR3 in DNA: TGCGCCAGCAGCACGGGACAGTGGGAGACCCAGTACTTC.

The V gene is TRBV29-1, the J gene TRBJ2-1, with D possibly called TRBD1 or TRBD2 (6 bases each). CDR3 size: 12 residues. Germline lookup yields CDR1 SQVTM and CDR2 ANQGSEA. The germline V and J ends were trimmed by 7 bases and 7 bases, with 14 bases remaining between them. The CDR3 nucleotides read TGCAGCGGCGCCGGGGGCAGAAATGAGCAGTTCTTC. Amino acid sequence: CSGAGGRNEQFF.

V and J are TRBV18 and TRBJ2-1; D gene ambiguous. V was trimmed by 0 bases and J by 0 bases, leaving 6 bases between them. Germline V lookup: CDR1 KGHSH, CDR2 LQKENI. The CDR3 has 15 amino acids. CDR3 region: CASSPPQPSYNEQFF. The CDR3 nucleotides read TGTGCCAGCTCACCACCACAGCCCTCCTACAATGAGCAGTTCTTC.

As for this clone: Distinct nucleotide sequences in the sample also encode this CDR3. The gene calls are TRBV29-1 and TRBJ2-7; D unclear. The CDR3 totals 11 residues. Between the trimmed V and J ends, which lost 6 bases and 1 base, there was a span of 7 bases. Germline CDR1 SQVTM, CDR2 ANQGSEA. The CDR3 is CSVGESYEQYF. For the CDR3, the DNA is TGCAGCGTAGGAGAATCCTACGAGCAGTACTTC.